The 17 T cell receptor beta chains given below trace back to one sample, sequenced in a study of a mutant IDH1 vaccine in newly diagnosed glioma. Using immunoSEQ multiplex PCR, the repertoire was profiled, and TCRdb retains in-frame clones only, with some absent. The sample gives some 33,000 clones, about 56% of which show up once; approximately 10% is in the top ten. Time point here: week 5, during vaccination. In the vaccine, a single dose held 300 ug of the mutant IDH1 20-mer peptide, along with topical imiquimod. No antigen has been identified for these receptors. The material sequenced was PBMCs, taken from a glioma patient whose treatment included an IDH1 peptide vaccine. The source of these receptors is a woman aged 18-35 years with glioma.

The chain joins TRBV5-8 to TRBJ1-5; maybe TRBD1 (5 bases). CDR3 length: 15 residues. Trimming took off 4 bases at V and 4 bases at J, with 15 bases between the two ends. The germline V gene encodes CDR1 SGHTS and CDR2 YDEGEE. The chain's CDR3 is CASSARDGINQPQHF. CDR3 coding DNA: TGTGCCAGCAGCGCCCGGGACGGTATTAATCAGCCCCAGCATTTT.

The chain has TRBV30 and TRBJ2-7; D perhaps matches TRBD1 (6 bases). Germline lookup yields CDR1 GTSNPN and CDR2 SVGIG (reference sequence). V was cut by 5 bases and J by 7 bases, with 15 bases left in between. CDR3 size: 12 residues. CDR3 sequence (DNA): TGTGCCTGGGGGGGCCGTATGGGGGAGCAGTACTTC. Translating gives CAWGGRMGEQYF.

The rearrangement uses TRBV6-1 and TRBJ2-5, with a possible D match to TRBD2 (5 bases). The germline gives CDR1 MNHNS, CDR2 SASEGT. The length of the CDR3 is 12 residues. The V end lost 6 bases, the J end lost 5 bases, and 10 bases lay between the germline ends. CDR3: CASRGLGETQYF. CDR3 DNA sequence: TGTGCCAGCAGAGGACTGGGCGAGACCCAGTACTTC.

The chain links TRBV29-1 to TRBJ2-5; D is undetermined. CDR1 and CDR2 from the germline V gene are SQVTM and ANQGSEA. This CDR3 contains 10 residues. Trimming shortened V by 3 bases and J by 5 bases, and 4 bases separated the two germline ends. The CDR3 sequence: CSVEDETQYF. The CDR3, as DNA: TGCAGCGTTGAGGACGAGACCCAGTACTTC.

CDR3 amino acids: CASSLGSGGVYEQYF. CDR3 nucleotide sequence: TGTGCCAGCAGCTTAGGTAGCGGGGGAGTCTACGAGCAGTACTTC. The rearrangement links TRBV7-6 to TRBJ2-7; 9 nucleotides align to TRBD2. CDR1 and CDR2 (germline): SGHVS, FNYEAQ. V lost 1 base, J lost 3 bases, and 4 bases stayed unmatched. CDR3 size: 15 residues.

The gene calls are TRBV5-4 and TRBJ1-4, with D maybe TRBD1 (5 bases). Trimming took off 0 bases at V and 6 bases at J, with 21 bases between the two ends. This CDR3 has 18 amino acids. Germline CDR1 reads SGHNT; CDR2 reads YYREEE (reference sequence). CDR3 sequence: CASSLGGGGFTLDEKLFF. The CDR3 DNA follows: TGTGCCAGCAGCTTGGGAGGCGGGGGATTTACATTGGATGAAAAACTGTTTTTT. Looking up the rest from reference TRBV5-4 and TRBJ1-4 gives the full variable domain: ETGVTQSPTHLIKTRGQQVTLRCSSQSGHNTVSWYQQALGQGPQFIFQYYREEENGRGNFPPRFSGLQFPNYSSELNVNALELDDSALYLCASSLGGGGFTLDEKLFFGSGTQLSVL.

The chain combines TRBV7-9 with TRBJ2-7; D is uncertain. The germline V gene encodes CDR1 SEHNR and CDR2 FQNEAQ (reference sequence). The CDR3 has 14 residues. V was pared by 1 base and J by 3 bases, with 10 bases between. The DNA for the CDR3 is TGTGCCAGCAGCTTAGGGGGAAAGGACTACGAGCAGTACTTC. Translating it yields CASSLGGKDYEQYF.

The rearrangement uses TRBV5-8 and TRBJ2-1; D not resolved. Trimming removed 2 bases at V and 4 bases at J, with 1 base between. Germline V lookup: CDR1 SGHTS, CDR2 YDEGEE. CDR3 length: 11 amino acids. CDR3 loop: CASSFYNEQFF. The DNA of the CDR3 is TGTGCCAGCAGCTTTTACAATGAGCAGTTCTTC.

The rearrangement links TRBV7-8 to TRBJ2-3; TRBD2 aligns across 10 bases. The germline CDR1 and CDR2 sequences are SGHVS and FQNEAQ. This CDR3 has 15 amino acids. Trimming removed 5 bases from V and 2 bases from J; junction bases left unmatched: 4. The CDR3 DNA is TGTGCCAGCAGCGCTACTAGCGGGGACACAGATACGCAGTATTTT. As protein: CASSATSGDTDTQYF. Drawing the rest from reference TRBV7-8 and TRBJ2-3, the complete variable domain is GAGVSQSPRYKVAKRGQDVALRCDPISGHVSLFWYQQALGQGPEFLTYFQNEAQLDKSGLPSDRFFAERPEGSVSTLKIQRTQQEDSAVYLCASSATSGDTDTQYFGPGTRLTVL.

This clone was detected only a few times. Here the CDR3 reads CASSRALVVNTEAFF. The CDR3 region has the DNA TGTGCCAGCAGCCGGGCCCTAGTGGTGAACACTGAAGCTTTCTTT. The chain combines TRBV7-9 with TRBJ1-1; no definite D call. With 5 bases removed from V and 0 bases from J, the gap between germline ends came to 13 bases. Germline values: CDR1 SEHNR, CDR2 FQNEAQ (reference sequence). This CDR3 has 15 amino acids.

The V gene is TRBV5-1, the J gene TRBJ1-5; 8 positions match TRBD1. Germline trimming cut 4 bases from V and 4 bases from J; bases unmatched to any gene: 7. CDR1 and CDR2 from the germline V gene are SGHRS and YFSETQ. The length of the CDR3 is 15 residues. The CDR3 protein is CASSPGQGLNQPQHF. DNA of the CDR3: TGCGCCAGCAGCCCCGGACAGGGATTGAATCAGCCCCAGCATTTT.

V gene TRBV7-9 combines with J gene TRBJ2-7, with D perhaps matching TRBD2 (6 bases). The CDR3 runs to 17 residues. Trimming removed 1 base at V and 3 bases at J, with 19 bases between. The germline CDR1 and CDR2 sequences are SEHNR and FQNEAQ (reference sequence). The CDR3 reads CASSLGRRDFLNYEQYF. CDR3 in DNA: TGTGCCAGCAGCTTAGGTCGCCGGGACTTTTTAAACTACGAGCAGTACTTC.

The genes are TRBV5-1 and TRBJ2-2; TRBD2 matches 8 bases. The germline CDR1 and CDR2 sequences are SGHRS and YFSETQ. The CDR3 extends over 15 amino acids. Trimming cost V 6 bases and J 2 bases; bases outside gene matches: 6. CDR3 loop: CASTGGGINTGELFF. The CDR3 DNA follows: TGCGCCAGCACCGGGGGGGGGATTAACACCGGGGAGCTGTTTTTT. The variable domain in full, completed from reference TRBV5-1 and TRBJ2-2, reads KAGVTQTPRYLIKTRGQQVTLSCSPISGHRSVSWYQQTPGQGLQFLFEYFSETQRNKGNFPGRFSGRQFSNSRSEMNVSTLELGDSALYLCASTGGGINTGELFFGEGSRLTVL.

This clone was seen a handful of times. This chain uses TRBV10-3 with TRBJ1-1, with 10 bases matching TRBD1. CDR1 is ENHRY and CDR2 is SYGVKD in the germline V gene. This CDR3 is 15 amino acids long. V was clipped by 4 bases and J by 6 bases; unmatched bases: 8. The DNA of the CDR3 is TGTGCCATCAGTGGACAGGGGGCGAGGTCAGCTGAAGCTTTCTTT. Protein: CAISGQGARSAEAFF.

The genes are TRBV15 and TRBJ1-4; D unclear. V lost 1 base and J lost 4, with 13 bases in between. CDR1 is LNHNV and CDR2 is YYDKDF in the germline V gene (reference sequence). The CDR3 loop spans 16 amino acids. CDR3 loop: CATSRALDLSNEKLFF. CDR3 DNA sequence: TGTGCCACCAGCAGAGCCTTGGACTTGAGTAATGAAAAACTGTTTTTT.

The V gene is TRBV30, the J gene TRBJ1-1; D may be TRBD1 (6 bases). CDR1 and CDR2 from the germline V gene are GTSNPN and SVGIG (reference sequence). CDR3 length equals 13 residues. V lost 2 bases and J 1 base, leaving 8 bases between the germline ends. In DNA, the CDR3 is TGTGCCTGGAGTTTGACAGGGAACACTGAAGCTTTCTTT. Protein: CAWSLTGNTEAFF.

This chain joins TRBV10-3 and TRBJ1-6; D is undetermined. Germline-derived CDR1 and CDR2 are ENHRY and SYGVKD. The V end lost 6 bases, the J end lost 0 bases, and 6 bases lay between the germline ends. The CDR3 sequence is 14 residues long. The DNA of the CDR3 is TGTGCCATCAGACCGAGCTCCTATAATTCACCCCTCCACTTT. It translates to CAIRPSSYNSPLHF.